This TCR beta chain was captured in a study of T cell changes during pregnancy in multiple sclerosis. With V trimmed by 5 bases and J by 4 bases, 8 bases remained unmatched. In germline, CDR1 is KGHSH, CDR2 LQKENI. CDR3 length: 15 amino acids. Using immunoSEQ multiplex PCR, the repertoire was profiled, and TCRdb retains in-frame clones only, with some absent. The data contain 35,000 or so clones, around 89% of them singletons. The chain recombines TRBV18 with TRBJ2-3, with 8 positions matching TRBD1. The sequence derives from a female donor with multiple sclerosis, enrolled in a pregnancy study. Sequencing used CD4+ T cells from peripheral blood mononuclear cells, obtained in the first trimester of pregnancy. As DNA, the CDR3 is TGTGCCAGCTCATCTCGGACAGGGAACGCAGATACGCAGTATTTT. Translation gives CASSSRTGNADTQYF.